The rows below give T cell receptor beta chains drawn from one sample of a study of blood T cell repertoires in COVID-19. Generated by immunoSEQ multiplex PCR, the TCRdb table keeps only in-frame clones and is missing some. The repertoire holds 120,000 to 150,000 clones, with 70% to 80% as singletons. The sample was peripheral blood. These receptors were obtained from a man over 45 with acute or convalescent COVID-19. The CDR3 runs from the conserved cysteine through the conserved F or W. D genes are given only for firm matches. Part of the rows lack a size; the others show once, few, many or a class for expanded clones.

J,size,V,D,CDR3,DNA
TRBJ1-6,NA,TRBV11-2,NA,CASSRYSLDRVSPLHF,TGTGCCAGCAGCCGGTATTCATTGGACAGAGTTTCACCCCTCCACTTT
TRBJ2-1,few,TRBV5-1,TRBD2,CASSLVLAGESSYNEQFF,TGCGCCAGCAGCTTGGTCCTAGCGGGTGAGAGCTCCTACAATGAGCAGTTCTTC
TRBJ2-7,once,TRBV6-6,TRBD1,CASSPGTGELLGCGDRGLVDEQYF,TGTGCCAGCAGTCCCGGGACAGGTGAGCTCCTAGGGTGTGGGGACAGGGGGCTTGTCGACGAGCAGTACTTC
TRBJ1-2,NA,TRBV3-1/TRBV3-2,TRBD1,CASSTGVSSGYTF,TGTGCCAGCAGCACAGGGGTCTCGTCTGGCTACACCTTC
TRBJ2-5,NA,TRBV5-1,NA,CASSLEGSTETQYF,TGCGCCAGCAGCTTGGAGGGGTCGACAGAGACCCAGTACTTC
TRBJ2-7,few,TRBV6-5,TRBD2,CASSYTSGDPDEQYF,TGTGCCAGCAGTTACACGAGCGGGGACCCGGACGAGCAGTACTTC
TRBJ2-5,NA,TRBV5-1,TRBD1,CASSLGPGGLETQYF,TGCGCCAGCAGCTTGGGGCCAGGGGGCTTGGAGACCCAGTACTTC
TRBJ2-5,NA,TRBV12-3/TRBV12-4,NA,CASSSLRGTQYF,TGTGCCAGCAGCTCCTTAAGGGGGACCCAGTACTTC
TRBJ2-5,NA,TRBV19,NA,CASSPGQMETQYF,TGTGCCAGTAGTCCAGGACAGATGGAGACCCAGTACTTC
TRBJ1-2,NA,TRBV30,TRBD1,CAWSISGQNYGYTF,TGTGCCTGGAGTATCTCGGGACAGAACTATGGCTACACCTTC
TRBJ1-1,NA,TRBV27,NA,CASSRATRGDTEAFF,TGTGCCAGCAGCCGGGCGACCAGGGGCGACACTGAAGCTTTCTTT
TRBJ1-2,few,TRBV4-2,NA,CASSQDFDLANYGYTF,TGTGCCAGCAGCCAAGATTTTGACCTAGCTAACTATGGCTACACCTTC
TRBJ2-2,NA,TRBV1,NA,CTSSQDGRGKFSNTGELFF,TGCACCAGCAGCCAAGATGGTAGAGGAAAGTTCTCCAACACCGGGGAGCTGTTTTTT
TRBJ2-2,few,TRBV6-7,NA,CASSPLPDYLGELFF,TGTGCCAGCAGCCCACTCCCGGACTACCTCGGGGAGCTGTTTTTT